Below are 20 T cell receptor beta chains sequenced from a single sample in a study of shared clonotypes between healthy human individuals. Clones were read by immunoSEQ multiplex PCR, and TCRdb kept only the in-frame ones, dropping some. The repertoire holds around 2.5 million clones, approximately 93% seen once, with around 0.4% in the top ten. The sample was naive CD4+ T cells from PBMCs. Subset meaning: CD45RA+ positively selected. The receptors come from a man between 18 and 29 years old in good health. Some clones in this sample may be carry-over from other donors' samples.

This clone was seen just once. The chain joins TRBV9 to TRBJ2-2; no clear D gene. V was trimmed by 3 bases and J by 4 bases, leaving 10 bases between them. The length of the CDR3 is 14 residues. Germline V gene data show CDR1 as SGDLS and CDR2 as YYNGEE. The DNA for the CDR3 is TGTGCCAGCAGCGGACCCGTTGGCACCGGGGAGCTGTTTTTT. Amino acid sequence: CASSGPVGTGELFF. Variable domain in full (rest from reference TRBV9 and TRBJ2-2): DSGVTQTPKHLITATGQRVTLRCSPRSGDLSVYWYQQSLDQGLQFLIQYYNGEERAKGNILERFSAQQFPDLHSELNLSSLELGDSALYFCASSGPVGTGELFFGEGSRLTVL.

The chain is built from TRBV5-4 and TRBJ2-7; 7 bases align to TRBD2. CDR3 size: 15 residues. V shed 7 bases and J 2 bases; nucleotides not matched to a gene: 12. Germline V gene data show CDR1 as SGHNT and CDR2 as YYREEE (reference sequence). CDR3 sequence (DNA): TGTGCCAGCCATTCTCGGGCTAGCGGTACCTACGAGCAGTACTTC. This gives the protein CASHSRASGTYEQYF.

The chain recombines TRBV28 with TRBJ1-3; possible D gene TRBD1, 5 bases. The CDR3 covers 14 residues. The V gene lost 5 bases and the J gene lost 0 bases, with 8 bases spanning the gap. CDR1 MDHEN and CDR2 SYDVKM come from the germline V gene. This CDR3 reads CASSGGFSGNTIYF. In nucleotides, the CDR3 is TGTGCCAGCAGTGGGGGTTTCTCTGGAAACACCATATATTTT. Variable domain in full (rest from reference TRBV28 and TRBJ1-3): DVKVTQSSRYLVKRTGEKVFLECVQDMDHENMFWYRQDPGLGLRLIYFSYDVKMKEKGDIPEGYSVSREKKERFSLILESASTNQTSMYLCASSGGFSGNTIYFGEGSWLTVV.

The V call is TRBV11-2, the J call TRBJ1-2; D unclear. Germline assignment: CDR1 SGHAT and CDR2 FQNNGV. The CDR3 sequence is 15 residues long. V was clipped by 4 bases and J by 2 bases, with 14 bases between them. Written as DNA, the CDR3 is TGTGCCAGCAGCTACCAATCCATTGGAAACTATGGCTACACCTTC. Translation: CASSYQSIGNYGYTF.

The chain couples TRBV6-5 to TRBJ2-7; possible D gene TRBD1, 7 bases. The ends were cut back, 6 bases at V and 4 bases at J, with 16 bases in the middle. The CDR3 runs 14 residues. Germline CDR1 and CDR2: MNHEY and SVGAGI. The CDR3 region is CASRGVAGGYEQYF. The CDR3 DNA sequence: TGTGCCAGCAGAGGGGTAGCAGGGGGGTACGAGCAGTACTTC.

The J gene is TRBJ2-1, the V gene TRBV7-3, with 9 positions matching TRBD1. The CDR3 is 15 residues long. V gave up 3 bases and J gave up 4 bases; unmatched junction bases: 4. Germline-derived CDR1 and CDR2 are SGHTA and FQGTGA. The CDR3 nucleotides read TGTGCCAGCAGCTTTGGACAGGGGACGTACAATGAGCAGTTCTTC. This codes for CASSFGQGTYNEQFF. Variable domain in full (rest from reference TRBV7-3 and TRBJ2-1): GAGVSQTPSNKVTEKGKYVELRCDPISGHTALYWYRQSLGQGPEFLIYFQGTGAADDSGLPNDRFFAVRPEGSVSTLKIQRTERGDSAVYLCASSFGQGTYNEQFFGPGTRLTVL.

The V call is TRBV4-1, the J call TRBJ2-2, with D possibly TRBD1 on 6 matching bases. The CDR3 is 17 amino acids. The V end was cut by 3 bases, the J end by 0 bases, with 14 bases between. Germline values: CDR1 MGHRA, CDR2 YSYEKL. CDR3: CASSQAQGSTNTGELFF. The CDR3 coding sequence is TGCGCCAGCAGCCAGGCACAGGGATCGACGAACACCGGGGAGCTGTTTTTT.

The J gene is TRBJ2-1, the V gene TRBV7-3; no definite D call. The germline V gene has CDR1 SGHTA and CDR2 FQGTGA. This CDR3 spans 14 amino acids. The V end was cut by 0 bases, the J end by 9 bases, with 12 bases between. This CDR3 is CASSLTFKGTEQFF. The CDR3, as DNA: TGTGCCAGCAGCTTAACGTTTAAAGGTACTGAGCAGTTCTTC.

The chain links TRBV29-1 to TRBJ1-3; TRBD1 matches at 7 bases. V was pared by 4 bases and J by 2 bases, with 11 bases of the junction left unmatched. Germline V gene data show CDR1 as SQVTM and CDR2 as ANQGSEA. The CDR3 runs 16 residues. The CDR3 sequence: CSVGETGEGPGNTIYF. DNA of the CDR3: TGCAGCGTTGGAGAAACAGGGGAAGGCCCTGGAAACACCATATATTTT.

The rearrangement links TRBV6-1 to TRBJ1-2; D gene unclear. This CDR3 region has 16 residues. V lost 2 bases, J lost 3 bases, and 16 bases lay in between. From germline, CDR1 is MNHNS and CDR2 SASEGT. The CDR3 here is CASSESGQLRYYGYTF. For the CDR3, the DNA is TGTGCCAGCAGTGAATCTGGGCAGCTTAGATACTATGGCTACACCTTC.

This sequence joins TRBV11-1 and TRBJ1-6; tentative D call: TRBD1 (5 bases). This CDR3 is built from 11 residues. The V gene lost 5 bases and the J gene lost 16 bases, with 12 bases spanning the gap. CDR1 is SGHAT, CDR2 FQDESV, per germline (reference sequence). CDR3 sequence (DNA): TGTGCCAGCAGCCTTGGGACCCGACTCCACTTT. As protein: CASSLGTRLHF.

The chain uses TRBV27 and TRBJ2-3; D remains unclear. The germline V gene encodes CDR1 MNHEY and CDR2 SMNVEV (reference sequence). The CDR3 runs to 13 residues. The germline V and J ends were trimmed by 3 bases and 5 bases, with 9 bases remaining between them. The chain's CDR3 is CASSFSLRDTQYF. CDR3 bases: TGTGCCAGCAGTTTCTCTTTAAGAGATACGCAGTATTTT.

Only a few counts were recorded for this clone. V is TRBV27 and J is TRBJ2-7, with 16 positions matching TRBD2. With V trimmed by 6 bases and J by 3 bases, 8 bases remained unmatched. CDR3 length equals 17 residues. The germline V gene encodes CDR1 MNHEY and CDR2 SMNVEV (reference sequence). The CDR3 DNA sequence: TGTGCCAGCAGAAAAGGGACTAGCGGGAGGGGTTACTACGAGCAGTACTTC. It codes for CASRKGTSGRGYYEQYF.

This chain joins TRBV28 and TRBJ1-3, with D maybe TRBD1 (5 bases). The CDR3 is 15 residues long. From germline, CDR1 is MDHEN and CDR2 SYDVKM. V shed 7 bases and J shed 0 bases, with 13 bases lying between them. DNA of the CDR3: TGTGCCAGCACCGTGGGGGGGAGCTCTGGAAACACCATATATTTT. This gives the protein CASTVGGSSGNTIYF.

A note on this clone: A junction end diverges from the germline sequence, so it may reflect a read error. This chain uses TRBV28 with TRBJ1-2; 8 bases line up with TRBD1. Germline CDR1 and CDR2: MDHEN and SYDVKM. The CDR3 is 14 amino acids. CDR3: CATSGQGEPYGYTF. CDR3 coding DNA: TGTGCCACCAGTGGACAGGGAGAACCCTATGGCTACACCTTC.

The rearrangement joins TRBV5-1 to TRBJ1-5, with 8 positions matching TRBD1. V gave up 2 bases and J gave up 0 bases; unmatched junction bases: 4. Germline CDR1 SGHRS, CDR2 YFSETQ. CDR3 length: 16 residues. CDR3: CASSFGQGGSNQPQHF. The DNA for the CDR3 is TGCGCCAGCAGCTTCGGACAGGGTGGTAGCAATCAGCCCCAGCATTTT. Using reference TRBV5-1 and TRBJ1-5 for the parts outside the CDR3, the full variable domain is KAGVTQTPRYLIKTRGQQVTLSCSPISGHRSVSWYQQTPGQGLQFLFEYFSETQRNKGNFPGRFSGRQFSNSRSEMNVSTLELGDSALYLCASSFGQGGSNQPQHFGDGTRLSIL.

The J gene is TRBJ2-1, the V gene TRBV7-3, with D possibly TRBD2 on 5 matching bases. Germline lookup yields CDR1 SGHTA and CDR2 FQGTGA. V lost 5 bases and J lost 6, with 11 bases in between. This CDR3 has 13 residues. Here the CDR3 reads CASSPRTVNEQFF. As DNA, the CDR3 is TGTGCCAGCAGCCCTCGGACTGTCAATGAGCAGTTCTTC.

The chain recombines TRBV28 with TRBJ1-3; D call uncertain. The V and J ends lost 5 bases and 5 bases respectively, with 4 bases between them. Germline CDR1 is MDHEN and CDR2 is SYDVKM. This CDR3 is built from 11 residues. The CDR3 region is CASSTRNTIYF. CDR3 in DNA: TGTGCCAGCAGTACGAGAAACACCATATATTTT.

This clone was seen a single time. The rearrangement joins TRBV7-2 to TRBJ2-1; D might be TRBD2 (6 bases). Germline V gene data show CDR1 as SGHTA and CDR2 as FQGNSA. This CDR3 has 17 residues. Trimming removed 1 base from V and 2 bases from J, with 15 bases in between. The CDR3: CASSLGDAPGAYNEQFF. CDR3 sequence (DNA): TGTGCCAGCAGCTTAGGGGACGCCCCGGGGGCCTACAATGAGCAGTTCTTC.

V gene TRBV6-5 combines with J gene TRBJ2-2; tentative D call: TRBD1 (6 bases). Germline V lookup: CDR1 MNHEY, CDR2 SVGAGI. This CDR3 is 14 amino acids long. V lost 5 bases to trimming and J lost 6 bases, with 13 bases between them. The CDR3 DNA is TGTGCCAGCAGTAAGCGCAACAGGGCCGGGGAGCTGTTTTTT. It is translated as CASSKRNRAGELFF.